The T cell receptor beta chain under discussion was sequenced for a study of vaccination and CD4 T cells after COVID-19. Specified treatment: roughly ten-day PBMC culture with coronavirus spike peptide pools or control peptides (ViraFEST assay). Every well contained some 1.9 million PBMCs, which were grown with 10 IU/ml IL-2 and 9 to 10 ug/ml peptide pools. CDR1 SGHKS and CDR2 YYEKEE come from the germline V gene (reference sequence). V lost 0 bases and J 13 bases, leaving 19 bases between the germline ends. This CDR3 contains 14 residues. An Oncomine TCR Beta short-read assay was used to sequence the DNA from cultured CD4+ T cells. Genomic DNA was isolated from CD4+ T cells that had been cultured. One entry per CDR3 protein, called by TCRdb with MiXCR from the PCR reads. The sample lists roughly 12,000 distinct CDR3 sequences; under 75% were seen once. Regarding this clonotype: Its antigen remains unknown.

The clonotype originates from a human donor who had recovered from COVID-19. The V gene is TRBV5-5, the J gene TRBJ1-1; tentative D call: TRBD1 (5 bases). The sequenced sample consisted of CD4+ T cells from blood, cultured in vitro. The DNA of the CDR3 is TGTGCCAGCAGCTTGGATCAGGGCACGGTCGTAGGTTTCTTT. As protein: CASSLDQGTVVGFF.